This TCR beta chain derives from a study of T cell changes during pregnancy in multiple sclerosis. The repertoire was sequenced with immunoSEQ multiplex PCR; TCRdb's copy has only in-frame clones and lacks some. The top ten clones hold 0.75% to 0.95% of a sample with 60,000 or so clones, about 91% of them seen once. This CDR3 spans 16 amino acids. Between the trimmed V and J ends, which lost 5 bases and 3 bases, there was a span of 17 bases. Germline values: CDR1 SGHTA, CDR2 FQGTGA. The chain employs TRBV7-3 and TRBJ1-5, with no clear D. The specimen was peripheral blood, collected in the first trimester of pregnancy. This sequence originates from a female donor with multiple sclerosis, enrolled in a pregnancy study. Written as DNA, the CDR3 is TGTGCCAGCAGCCCACTAAGTCACCACTCCAATCAGCCCCAGCATTTT. Translation: CASSPLSHHSNQPQHF.